This TCR beta chain was sequenced during a study of blood T cell repertoires in COVID-19. Study-level information: Spain, Italy and the United States supplied samples that represented acute and convalescent COVID-19.

Seattle's cohort entered during active infection and was followed longitudinally. CDR1 is LGHDT, CDR2 YNNKEL, per germline (reference sequence). With 4 bases clipped from V and 8 bases from J, the junction kept 7 bases outside the gene matches. This CDR3 region has 15 residues. Original processing methods: Reference gene primer amplification yielded estimated nucleated cell counts. This table comes from immunoSEQ multiplex PCR, and its TCRdb copy is limited to in-frame clones, with some not included. V and J calls plus clone size are reproduced from that table; the DNA served to infer D and trimming. The table records 50,000 to 75,000 clones, roughly three quarters of them present only once.

This receptor was obtained from a man aged 60 to 75 with COVID-19, enrolled during active disease. The sequenced sample consisted of peripheral blood. The rearrangement links TRBV3-1 (or the pseudogene TRBV3-2) to TRBJ2-1, with 11 nucleotides matching TRBD2. The CDR3 loop reads CASSPVAGGFDEQFF. Written as DNA, the CDR3 is TGTGCCAGCAGCCCTGTAGCGGGGGGGTTTGATGAGCAGTTCTTC.